Listed below are T cell receptor beta chains from one sample, sequenced in a study of blood T cell repertoires in COVID-19. Sequencing was performed with immunoSEQ multiplex PCR; in TCRdb, only in-frame clones are kept and a portion is missing. In the table there are approximately 130,000 clones, 77% of which are singletons. What was sequenced was peripheral blood. The receptor source for this set is an elderly man with acute or convalescent COVID-19. Both conserved end residues are part of each CDR3. Fields, in order: CDR3 DNA, CDR3 protein, J gene, CDR3 length, D gene, clone size, V gene. The D gene is left open where the match is weak. Clone size is stated in some rows and not others, as once, few, many or a class when expanded.

CDR3nt: TGTGCCAGCAGTTTACGTCTGACAGGCAAGAACACTGAAGCTTTCTTT; CDR3aa: CASSLRLTGKNTEAFF; j_gene: TRBJ1-1; len: 16; d_gene: NA; abundance: NA; v_gene: TRBV28
CDR3nt: TGTGCCATCAGTGAGTCGGGGGACAGGGTGTACGAGCAGTACTTC; CDR3aa: CAISESGDRVYEQYF; j_gene: TRBJ2-7; len: 15; d_gene: TRBD1; abundance: NA; v_gene: TRBV10-3
CDR3nt: TGTGCCTGGGGGCTTGGGGGGACCCAACCCACCGAGCAGTACTTC; CDR3aa: CAWGLGGTQPTEQYF; j_gene: TRBJ2-7; len: 15; d_gene: NA; abundance: NA; v_gene: TRBV30
CDR3nt: TGTGCCAGCAGCCAAGATGTTTCAGGAACTTACAATGAGCAGTTCTTC; CDR3aa: CASSQDVSGTYNEQFF; j_gene: TRBJ2-1; len: 16; d_gene: NA; abundance: NA; v_gene: TRBV4-2
CDR3nt: TGTGCCAGCAGAAGGAACGGGGGCGGGGAGCTGTTTTTT; CDR3aa: CASRRNGGGELFF; j_gene: TRBJ2-2; len: 13; d_gene: NA; abundance: NA; v_gene: TRBV28
CDR3nt: TGTGCCAGCAGCGTAGCTGAAGGCAGGGGTGAGACCCAGTACTTC; CDR3aa: CASSVAEGRGETQYF; j_gene: TRBJ2-5; len: 15; d_gene: NA; abundance: NA; v_gene: TRBV9
CDR3nt: TGTGCCAGCAGTAGGGACAGTTCCTACGAGCAGTACTTC; CDR3aa: CASSRDSSYEQYF; j_gene: TRBJ2-7; len: 13; d_gene: TRBD1; abundance: NA; v_gene: TRBV12-3/TRBV12-4
CDR3nt: TGTGCCAGCAGCTTGGTTCTAGCGGGGGCCCTGGAGGAGACCCAGTACTTC; CDR3aa: CASSLVLAGALEETQYF; j_gene: TRBJ2-5; len: 17; d_gene: TRBD2; abundance: once; v_gene: TRBV5-4
CDR3nt: TGTGCCAGCAGCTGGGCTCAGGGGGACACTGAAGCTTTCTTT; CDR3aa: CASSWAQGDTEAFF; j_gene: TRBJ1-1; len: 14; d_gene: TRBD1; abundance: NA; v_gene: TRBV5-6
CDR3nt: TGTGCCAGCAGTGAGGCAGGGGCCCGAAGCTCCTATAATTCACCCCTCCACTTT; CDR3aa: CASSEAGARSSYNSPLHF; j_gene: TRBJ1-6; len: 18; d_gene: NA; abundance: NA; v_gene: TRBV6-1
CDR3nt: TGTGCCAGCTCGAATGACAGGGAAGGTGAGCAGTACTTC; CDR3aa: CASSNDREGEQYF; j_gene: TRBJ2-7; len: 13; d_gene: TRBD1; abundance: few; v_gene: TRBV5-4
CDR3nt: TGTGCCAGCAGTGGGACTAGCGGGGCCACAGATACGCAGTATTTT; CDR3aa: CASSGTSGATDTQYF; j_gene: TRBJ2-3; len: 15; d_gene: TRBD2; abundance: NA; v_gene: TRBV2
CDR3nt: TGCAGCGTACAGGAATCTGGGGCCAACGTCCTGACTTTC; CDR3aa: CSVQESGANVLTF; j_gene: TRBJ2-6; len: 13; d_gene: NA; abundance: NA; v_gene: TRBV29-1
CDR3nt: TGTGCCAGCAGCCCAGACAGGTTCGTGGGCTACACCTTC; CDR3aa: CASSPDRFVGYTF; j_gene: TRBJ1-2; len: 13; d_gene: NA; abundance: few; v_gene: TRBV28
CDR3nt: TGTGCCAGCAGCTCCAGACAGGGGCAGGGCTATGGCTACACCTTC; CDR3aa: CASSSRQGQGYGYTF; j_gene: TRBJ1-2; len: 15; d_gene: TRBD1; abundance: NA; v_gene: TRBV7-2
CDR3nt: TGCAGTGCTAGTGACAGTAATGAAAAACTGTTTTTT; CDR3aa: CSASDSNEKLFF; j_gene: TRBJ1-4; len: 12; d_gene: NA; abundance: NA; v_gene: TRBV20-1
CDR3nt: TGTGCCACCAGCAGACCATCCTTACGGGGTAGCAATCAGCCCCAGCATTTT; CDR3aa: CATSRPSLRGSNQPQHF; j_gene: TRBJ1-5; len: 17; d_gene: NA; abundance: NA; v_gene: TRBV15
CDR3nt: TGTGCCAGCAGTGAAACTACAGGGGTGGGGTATGGCTACACCTTC; CDR3aa: CASSETTGVGYGYTF; j_gene: TRBJ1-2; len: 15; d_gene: TRBD1; abundance: NA; v_gene: TRBV2
CDR3nt: TGTGCTAGTGGTTCGGGACTGAGAAATTCACCCCTCCACTTT; CDR3aa: CASGSGLRNSPLHF; j_gene: TRBJ1-6; len: 14; d_gene: NA; abundance: few; v_gene: TRBV12-5
CDR3nt: TGCGCCAGCAGCAACCCCTTCAGCTCTGGAAACACCATATATTTT; CDR3aa: CASSNPFSSGNTIYF; j_gene: TRBJ1-3; len: 15; d_gene: NA; abundance: once; v_gene: TRBV5-1
CDR3nt: TGTGCCAGCACCGCGTTAGGACAGGGTGAAGCTTTCTTT; CDR3aa: CASTALGQGEAFF; j_gene: TRBJ1-1; len: 13; d_gene: TRBD1; abundance: NA; v_gene: TRBV27
CDR3nt: TGTGCCAGCAGCTTAGAAGTGGCCAGGGTGGATGATGGCTACACCTTC; CDR3aa: CASSLEVARVDDGYTF; j_gene: TRBJ1-2; len: 16; d_gene: NA; abundance: NA; v_gene: TRBV7-2